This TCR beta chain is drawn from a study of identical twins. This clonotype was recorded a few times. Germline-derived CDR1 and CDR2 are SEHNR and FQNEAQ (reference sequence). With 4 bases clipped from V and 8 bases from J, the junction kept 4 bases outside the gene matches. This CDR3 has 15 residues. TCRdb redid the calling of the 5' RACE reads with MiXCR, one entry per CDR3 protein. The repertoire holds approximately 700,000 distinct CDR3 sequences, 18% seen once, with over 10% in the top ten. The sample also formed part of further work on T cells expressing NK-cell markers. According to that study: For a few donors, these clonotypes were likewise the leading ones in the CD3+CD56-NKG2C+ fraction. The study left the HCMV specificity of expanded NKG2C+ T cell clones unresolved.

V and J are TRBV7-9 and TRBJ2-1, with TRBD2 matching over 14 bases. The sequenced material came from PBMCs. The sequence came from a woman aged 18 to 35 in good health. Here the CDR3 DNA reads TGTGCCAGCAGCTCTACGGGACTAGCGGGAGATGAGCAGTTCTTC. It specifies CASSSTGLAGDEQFF.